The 30 T cell receptor beta chains below all came from one sample that was sequenced in a study of T cell responses to AZD1222 COVID-19 vaccine. Clones were sequenced by immunoSEQ multiplex PCR, and TCRdb holds only the in-frame ones, with some missing. The sample records about 100,000 clones, around nine tenths being singletons. The source was peripheral blood, collected on day 0 of MenACWY control vaccination. Source of these receptors: an adult in good health.

V is TRBV6-5 and J is TRBJ1-5; 7 nucleotides line up with TRBD1. The CDR3 consists of 14 residues. Trimming at V came to 2 bases and at J to 5 bases, leaving 3 bases not matched to a gene. Germline V lookup: CDR1 MNHEY, CDR2 SVGAGI. CDR3 residues: CASSYTRGDQPQHF. The CDR3 DNA follows: TGTGCCAGCAGTTACACCAGGGGGGATCAGCCCCAGCATTTT.

This rearrangement joins TRBV7-9 to TRBJ2-7; D is possibly TRBD1 (5 bases). CDR1 SEHNR and CDR2 FQNEAQ come from the germline V gene (reference sequence). The ends were cut back, 1 base at V and 5 bases at J, with 12 bases in the middle. This CDR3 contains 14 residues. The CDR3 coding sequence is TGTGCCAGCAGCTTAGGGGTTACAGGTGACGAGCAGTACTTC. Its translation: CASSLGVTGDEQYF.

The gene calls are TRBV5-4 and TRBJ1-1, with a weak D call TRBD1 (6 bases). Germline V gives CDR1 SGHNT, CDR2 YYREEE (reference sequence). V was pared by 5 bases and J by 1 base, with 12 bases between. This CDR3 is 14 amino acids long. CDR3 bases: TGTGCCAGCAGAATACAGGGTTCGAACACTGAAGCTTTCTTT. Encoded protein: CASRIQGSNTEAFF.

V usage is TRBV6-5 and J usage is TRBJ1-2, with a possible D match to TRBD1 (6 bases). V shed 2 bases and J shed 5 bases, with 15 bases lying between them. Germline CDR1 MNHEY, CDR2 SVGAGI. The CDR3 covers 15 residues. CDR3 in amino acids: CASSYPGGGVYGYTF. The DNA for the CDR3 is TGTGCCAGCAGTTACCCCGGAGGGGGGGTGTATGGCTACACCTTC.

The chain couples TRBV6-2 or TRBV6-3 to TRBJ2-7; 7 bases are shared with TRBD2. Germline CDR1 and CDR2: MNHEY and SVGEGT. V was clipped by 2 bases and J by 0 bases; unmatched bases: 16. The CDR3 loop spans 19 amino acids. The chain's CDR3 is CASSYRLGGGTLSSYEQYF. CDR3 nucleotide sequence: TGTGCCAGCAGTTACAGGTTGGGCGGGGGAACCCTGAGCTCCTACGAGCAGTACTTC.

The chain employs TRBV4-1 and TRBJ2-3; 10 bases fit TRBD2. The germline V gene has CDR1 MGHRA and CDR2 YSYEKL. J gave up 6 bases and V 0 bases, and 12 bases lay outside the gene matches. This CDR3 comprises 18 residues. DNA for the CDR3: TGCGCCAGCAGCCAAGAAGGAGGGCTAGCGGGGGTCAGGGATACGCAGTATTTT. Protein sequence: CASSQEGGLAGVRDTQYF.

The chain employs TRBV5-6 and TRBJ1-2; tentative D call: TRBD1 (5 bases). The CDR3 runs 14 residues. The V end lost 0 bases, the J end lost 2 bases, and 8 bases lay between the germline ends. Germline loops: CDR1 SGHDT, CDR2 YYEEEE. The CDR3 reads CASSLEDRNYGYTF. CDR3 sequence (DNA): TGTGCCAGCAGCTTGGAAGACAGAAACTATGGCTACACCTTC.

CDR3 DNA sequence: TGTGCCAGCAGCTTAGGACAGCTTTATGGCTACACCTTC. Translated, it gives CASSLGQLYGYTF. The chain combines TRBV7-2 with TRBJ1-2; weak D call: TRBD1 (5 bases). The germline V gene encodes CDR1 SGHTA and CDR2 FQGNSA. This CDR3 is 13 amino acids long. V was shortened by 1 base and J by 5 bases, with 8 bases between the two germline ends.

The chain recombines TRBV5-4 with TRBJ1-5, with D uncertain. The CDR3 is made up of 12 amino acids. Germline V lookup: CDR1 SGHNT, CDR2 YYREEE (reference sequence). V gave up 2 bases and J gave up 4 bases, with 4 bases separating them. CDR3 protein: CASSLPNQPQHF. The DNA for the CDR3 is TGTGCCAGCAGCTTACCGAATCAGCCCCAGCATTTT.

The chain recombines TRBV7-3 with TRBJ1-2, with D tentatively TRBD1 (6 bases). Trimming took 5 bases from V and 8 from J, leaving 21 bases between them. This CDR3 is built from 15 residues. Looked up from germline, CDR1 is SGHTA and CDR2 is FQGTGA. CDR3 residues: CASSQGTGLGWGYTF. CDR3 nucleotides: TGTGCCAGCAGCCAGGGAACAGGGCTCGGATGGGGCTACACCTTC.

The chain is built from TRBV9 and TRBJ2-7; D tentatively reads TRBD1 or TRBD2 (6 bases each). V lost 0 bases and J 3 bases, leaving 13 bases between the germline ends. The CDR3 covers 15 residues. The V gene's germline CDR1 is SGDLS and CDR2 YYNGEE. The CDR3 DNA is TGTGCCAGCAGCGTAGATGGAGGGGGGAACTACGAGCAGTACTTC. This codes for CASSVDGGGNYEQYF. Full variable domain (outside the CDR3, taken from reference TRBV9 and TRBJ2-7): DSGVTQTPKHLITATGQRVTLRCSPRSGDLSVYWYQQSLDQGLQFLIQYYNGEERAKGNILERFSAQQFPDLHSELNLSSLELGDSALYFCASSVDGGGNYEQYFGPGTRLTVT.

The chain is built from TRBV29-1 and TRBJ1-4; the D gene is possibly TRBD1 (6 bases). Trimming stripped 4 bases from V and 3 bases from J, with 6 bases between. CDR3 size: 12 residues. Germline V CDR1 and CDR2: SQVTM, ANQGSEA. DNA of the CDR3: TGCAGCGTTGCAGGGGCTAATGAAAAACTGTTTTTT. This codes for CSVAGANEKLFF.

V is TRBV7-2 and J is TRBJ1-2; TRBD1 might be the D (5 bases). This CDR3 is 14 amino acids long. The V and J ends lost 7 bases and 7 bases respectively, with 19 bases between them. Germline CDR1 and CDR2: SGHTA and FQGNSA. In nucleotides, the CDR3 is TGTGCCAGCACCCCTGGTCGGGCAGGGTCTGGCTACACCTTC. It codes for CASTPGRAGSGYTF.

The gene calls are TRBV5-1 and TRBJ1-6; D perhaps matches TRBD1 (5 bases). Germline assignment: CDR1 SGHRS and CDR2 YFSETQ. The CDR3 runs 14 residues. V lost 0 bases to trimming and J lost 10 bases, with 11 bases between them. CDR3: CASSLVGRDSPLHF. The CDR3 bases are TGCGCCAGCAGCTTGGTGGGCAGGGACTCACCCCTCCACTTT.

This clone was seen only once. The chain links TRBV5-1 to TRBJ2-5; 10 nucleotides agree with TRBD1. In germline, CDR1 is SGHRS, CDR2 YFSETQ. Losses at the gene ends were 0 bases for V and 4 bases for J; bases not matched to a gene: 15. The CDR3 is made up of 19 amino acids. CDR3 nucleotide sequence: TGCGCCAGCAGCTTGGGGGGACCGGGACAGGGGAGAATTGGAGAGACCCAGTACTTC. The encoded protein is CASSLGGPGQGRIGETQYF.

The CDR3 region is CASSPTGIAGYTF. CDR3 in DNA: TGTGCCAGCAGCCCCACAGGGATTGCTGGCTACACCTTC. The V and J genes are TRBV9 and TRBJ1-2, with D possibly TRBD1 on 6 matching bases. Per the germline V gene, CDR1 is SGDLS and CDR2 is YYNGEE. Between the trimmed V and J ends, which lost 4 bases and 7 bases, there was a span of 14 bases. The CDR3 extends over 13 amino acids.

The chain combines TRBV30 with TRBJ2-7; D may correspond to TRBD1 or TRBD2 (5 bases each). This CDR3 contains 15 residues. The germline gives CDR1 GTSNPN, CDR2 SVGIG (reference sequence). V lost 7 bases and J lost 5, with 24 bases in between. The CDR3 sequence is CASSPGFLEGHEQYF. The CDR3 DNA follows: TGTGCCTCGTCACCTGGGTTTTTAGAGGGGCACGAGCAGTACTTC. The full variable domain, with the rest looked up from reference TRBV30 and TRBJ2-7, is SQTIHQWPATLVQPVGSPLSLECTVEGTSNPNLYWYRQAAGRGLQLLFYSVGIGQISSEVPQNLSASRPQDRQFILSSKKLLLSDSGFYLCASSPGFLEGHEQYFGPGTRLTVT.

J is TRBJ1-5 and V is TRBV2, with a possible D match to TRBD1 (6 bases). The CDR3 runs to 13 residues. V was clipped by 6 bases and J by 2 bases, with 8 bases between them. Germline V lookup: CDR1 SNHLY, CDR2 FYNNEI. CDR3 protein: CASSGGRNQPQHF. CDR3 DNA sequence: TGTGCCAGCAGCGGGGGGCGCAATCAGCCCCAGCATTTT.

The chain has TRBV14 and TRBJ1-2; D might be TRBD1 (6 bases). CDR3 length equals 16 residues. The germline V gene encodes CDR1 SGHDN and CDR2 FVKESK. V lost 3 bases to trimming and J lost 0 bases, with 14 bases between them. The DNA of the CDR3 is TGTGCCAGCAGCCAGAACAGGGAGCCGTCTAACTATGGCTACACCTTC. Translating it yields CASSQNREPSNYGYTF.

J is TRBJ1-6 and V is TRBV10-3, with 8 bases that match TRBD1. The CDR3 is 19 amino acids. V lost 6 bases and J lost 6; bases outside the gene matches: 19. Germline V gives CDR1 ENHRY, CDR2 SYGVKD. This CDR3 is CAISSPDSPGGRRNSPLHF. The CDR3 nucleotides read TGTGCCATCAGCTCGCCGGATTCTCCAGGGGGCAGGCGTAATTCACCCCTCCACTTT.

This chain joins TRBV7-3 and TRBJ1-6, with D possibly being TRBD1 (5 bases). The CDR3 spans 14 residues. The V end lost 8 bases, the J end lost 7 bases, and 15 bases lay between the germline ends. Germline V gene lookup returns CDR1 SGHTA and CDR2 FQGTGA. The CDR3 sequence: CASGRGTRNSPLHF. The CDR3 DNA reads as TGTGCCAGCGGCAGAGGGACTCGGAATTCACCCCTCCACTTT. Using reference TRBV7-3 and TRBJ1-6 for the parts outside the CDR3, the full variable domain is GAGVSQTPSNKVTEKGKYVELRCDPISGHTALYWYRQSLGQGPEFLIYFQGTGAADDSGLPNDRFFAVRPEGSVSTLKIQRTERGDSAVYLCASGRGTRNSPLHFGNGTRLTVT.

The chain recombines TRBV7-2 with TRBJ1-1, with a possible D match to TRBD1 (5 bases). The CDR3 loop spans 15 amino acids. Germline CDR1 and CDR2: SGHTA and FQGNSA. Trimming cost V 1 base and J 1 base, with 10 bases left between them. The CDR3 here is CASSLGGTENTEAFF. The CDR3 DNA reads as TGTGCCAGCAGCTTAGGGGGGACGGAGAACACTGAAGCTTTCTTT.

A word on this clone: Other nucleotide sequences in the sample specify the same CDR3. V is TRBV5-6 and J is TRBJ2-2; no clear D gene. The germline gives CDR1 SGHDT, CDR2 YYEEEE. Between the trimmed V and J ends, which lost 0 bases and 4 bases, there was a span of 4 bases. The CDR3 spans 13 residues. Here the CDR3 DNA reads TGTGCCAGCAGCTTGGGGGGCACCGGGGAGCTGTTTTTT. Translating gives CASSLGGTGELFF.

The chain couples TRBV30 to TRBJ1-4; perhaps TRBD1 as D (6 bases). V lost 2 bases, J lost 3 bases, and 22 bases lay in between. The germline V gene has CDR1 GTSNPN and CDR2 SVGIG (reference sequence). This CDR3 is built from 18 residues. The CDR3 loop reads CAWSHMTGPRMANEKLFF. CDR3 nucleotide sequence: TGTGCCTGGAGTCATATGACAGGCCCCCGAATGGCTAATGAAAAACTGTTTTTT.

This chain connects TRBV7-2 to TRBJ2-5, with 14 bases matching TRBD2. The CDR3 has 16 amino acids. V shed 5 bases, J shed 4 bases, and the junction held 6 bases outside the gene matches. Germline V gene data show CDR1 as SGHTA and CDR2 as FQGNSA. For the CDR3, the DNA is TGTGCCAGCAGCCTTGGGACTAGCGGGGGTTTAGAGACCCAGTACTTC. It specifies CASSLGTSGGLETQYF.

The chain joins TRBV4-1 to TRBJ1-1; D unresolved. CDR3 size: 16 residues. Trimming took 0 bases from V and 1 from J, leaving 12 bases between them. Germline CDR1 reads MGHRA; CDR2 reads YSYEKL. For the CDR3, the DNA is TGCGCCAGCAGCCAAGAGGGCTGGGAAACGAACACTGAAGCTTTCTTT. It specifies CASSQEGWETNTEAFF.

This clone was observed a single time. The gene calls are TRBV30 and TRBJ2-7; 8 nucleotides align to TRBD2. Germline V lookup: CDR1 GTSNPN, CDR2 SVGIG (reference sequence). There are 13 residues in the CDR3. V shed 2 bases and J 3 bases; nucleotides not matched to a gene: 3. The CDR3 sequence is CAWSKGLGYEQYF. The CDR3 coding sequence is TGTGCCTGGAGTAAGGGACTAGGCTACGAGCAGTACTTC.

The genes are TRBV30 and TRBJ2-2; tentatively, D is TRBD1 (5 bases). Germline V gene data show CDR1 as GTSNPN and CDR2 as SVGIG (reference sequence). V was shortened by 2 bases and J by 2 bases, with 12 bases between the two germline ends. The CDR3 covers 15 residues. CDR3 sequence: CAWSLRQTNTGELFF. In DNA form, the CDR3 reads TGTGCCTGGAGTCTACGACAGACCAACACCGGGGAGCTGTTTTTT. Combining the CDR3 with reference TRBV30 and TRBJ2-2 gives the whole variable domain SQTIHQWPATLVQPVGSPLSLECTVEGTSNPNLYWYRQAAGRGLQLLFYSVGIGQISSEVPQNLSASRPQDRQFILSSKKLLLSDSGFYLCAWSLRQTNTGELFFGEGSRLTVL.

The chain carries TRBV5-8 and TRBJ1-1, with D possibly being TRBD1 (5 bases). This CDR3 has 13 amino acids. Trimming left V 0 bases short and J 5 bases short, with 8 bases between. The germline gives CDR1 SGHTS, CDR2 YDEGEE. The chain's CDR3 is CASSLAGLTEAFF. Here the CDR3 DNA reads TGTGCCAGCAGCTTGGCGGGGCTAACTGAAGCTTTCTTT.

The V gene is TRBV7-9, the J gene TRBJ2-2; the match to TRBD1 covers 9 bases. Germline V gene data show CDR1 as SEHNR and CDR2 as FQNEAQ (reference sequence). The CDR3 extends over 14 amino acids. V shed 5 bases, J shed 5 bases, and the junction held 3 bases outside the gene matches. CDR3 nucleotides: TGTGCCAGCAGCCCCGGGACAGGGACCGGGGAGCTGTTTTTT. Its protein is CASSPGTGTGELFF.